The rows below give T cell receptor beta chains drawn from one sample of a study of response to subunit inactivated influenza vaccine. TCRdb recomputed calls from the RT-PCR reads with MiXCR, one row per CDR3 protein. The table includes approximately 250,000 distinct CDR3 sequences, 9.5% to 15% detected once. Sequenced material: non-naive T cells sorted from PBMCs, taken 14 to 15 days before vaccination. These receptors were obtained from a man aged 50 to 59 who received an inactivated influenza vaccine. The conserved cysteine and the conserved F or W are not part of the CDR3 here.

j_gene | v_gene | CDR3aa
TRBJ2-1 | TRBV20-1 | SASTHEQF
TRBJ2-5 | TRBV5-1 | ASSLTTLTRAGHSWTQY
TRBJ1-3 | TRBV7-2 | ASSDQGNSGNTIY
TRBJ2-3 | TRBV7-6 | ASSLGLAGTTVYTQY
TRBJ2-5 | TRBV15 | ATSREGDLETQY
TRBJ2-5 | TRBV5-1 | ASSLGRLGETQY
TRBJ1-2 | TRBV13 | ASSLKTGTGDYGYT
TRBJ2-7 | TRBV6-1 | ASRRDREAYEQY
TRBJ2-6 | TRBV11-3 | ASSLVAPKRLDRGSGANVLT
TRBJ2-5 | TRBV5-1 | ASSLAVDRGPETQY
TRBJ2-2 | TRBV7-3 | ASSLTREQANTGELF
TRBJ2-7 | TRBV7-2 | ASSLFRGEYEQY
TRBJ1-2 | TRBV7-9 | ASSFGGGEGYGYT
TRBJ2-5 | TRBV7-3 | ASSRTGSLSETQY
TRBJ2-5 | TRBV2 | ASRTGAQETQY
TRBJ2-7 | TRBV7-9 | ASSLAASGLY
TRBJ1-1 | TRBV4-1 | ASRQGWDTEAF
TRBJ2-2 | TRBV5-4 | ASSGGQGFGELF
TRBJ2-5 | TRBV20-1 | SSSRGGETQY
TRBJ2-5 | TRBV2 | ASSELGTRQETQY
TRBJ2-5 | TRBV4-1 | ASSQGIRGSGIETQY
TRBJ1-1 | TRBV6-5 | ASSSSWDRYTEAF
TRBJ1-1 | TRBV19 | ASSMGVGTEAF
TRBJ2-3 | TRBV4-2 | ASSQVVSGAYLDTQY
TRBJ2-2 | TRBV10-1 | ASSDGTTTGELF
TRBJ1-6 | TRBV12-3/TRBV12-4 | ASSITGNSPLH
TRBJ2-6 | TRBV2 | ASSVGEAGANVLT
TRBJ2-1 | TRBV20-1 | SADGLQRARPFSSYNEQF
TRBJ2-2 | TRBV12-3/TRBV12-4 | ASSLWDTGELF
TRBJ2-2 | TRBV7-6 | ASSLAGFGGANTGELF
TRBJ2-3 | TRBV19 | ASSARWDKLTDTQY
TRBJ2-7 | TRBV12-3/TRBV12-4 | ASSLTSGSRH
TRBJ2-7 | TRBV5-1 | ASSFTTGAREQY
TRBJ2-1 | TRBV11-1 | ASSLSGAGAYNEQF
TRBJ2-5 | TRBV7-8 | ASSLGFGKETQY
TRBJ2-7 | TRBV6-2/TRBV6-3 | ASRELAGESYEQY
TRBJ2-7 | TRBV11-2 | ASTTTRYEQY
TRBJ2-2 | TRBV27 | ASSRVGVGGELF
TRBJ1-5 | TRBV12-3/TRBV12-4 | ASSLGRGHDQPQH
TRBJ2-7 | TRBV2 | ASSETGSSYEQY
TRBJ2-2 | TRBV4-3 | ASSPQTIKTGELF
TRBJ2-6 | TRBV9 | ASSSRRGQAGANVLT
TRBJ1-6 | TRBV18 | ASSPGILNSPLH
TRBJ2-7 | TRBV20-1 | SSPAPLTTYEQY
TRBJ1-3 | TRBV7-2 | ASSSSSLSGNTIY
TRBJ2-1 | TRBV15 | ATSRDRSYNEQF
TRBJ2-3 | TRBV2 | ASSDGSSTDTQY
TRBJ2-2 | TRBV11-2 | ASSLSTGVTGELF